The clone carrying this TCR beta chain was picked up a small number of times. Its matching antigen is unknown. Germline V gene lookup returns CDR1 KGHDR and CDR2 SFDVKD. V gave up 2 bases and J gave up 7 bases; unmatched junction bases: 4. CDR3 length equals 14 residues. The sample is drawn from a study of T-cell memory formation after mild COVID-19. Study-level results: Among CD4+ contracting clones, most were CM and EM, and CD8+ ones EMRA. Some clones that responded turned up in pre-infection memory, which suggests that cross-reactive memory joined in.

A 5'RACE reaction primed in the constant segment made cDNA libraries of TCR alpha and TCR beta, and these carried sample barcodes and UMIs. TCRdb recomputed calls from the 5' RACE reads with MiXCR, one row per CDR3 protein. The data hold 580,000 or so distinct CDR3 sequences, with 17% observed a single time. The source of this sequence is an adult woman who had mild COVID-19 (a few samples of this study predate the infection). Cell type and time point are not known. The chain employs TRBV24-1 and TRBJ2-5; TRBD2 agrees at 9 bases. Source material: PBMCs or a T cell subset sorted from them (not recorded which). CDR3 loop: CATSDSGLARTQYF. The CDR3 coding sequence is TGTGCCACCAGTGATTCTGGACTAGCGCGGACCCAGTACTTC.